The next 16 T cell receptor beta chains were all read from a single sample in a study of T cell responses to AZD1222 COVID-19 vaccine. The protocol was immunoSEQ multiplex PCR, while the TCRdb copy is restricted to in-frame clones and leaves out a portion. The sample carries fewer than 200,000 clones, 70% to 90% recorded once. Material: peripheral blood, obtained on day 0 of AZD1222 vaccination. The source of these receptors is an adult in good health.

This sequence joins TRBV11-2 and TRBJ1-3; D is unresolved. Germline V gives CDR1 SGHAT, CDR2 FQNNGV. The ends were cut back, 1 base at V and 3 bases at J, with 13 bases in the middle. The CDR3 contains 16 residues. The CDR3 region is CASSLAATDIGNTIYF. The CDR3 DNA sequence: TGTGCCAGCAGCTTAGCAGCGACTGATATTGGAAACACCATATATTTT.

The gene calls are TRBV6-2 or TRBV6-3 and TRBJ2-1, with TRBD2 matching over 10 bases. CDR1 MNHEY and CDR2 SVGEGT come from the germline V gene. V gave up 6 bases and J gave up 5 bases; unmatched junction bases: 10. The CDR3 is 16 amino acids. CDR3 DNA sequence: TGTGCCAGCAGCCGGTTCGGGACTAGCGTTGACAATGAGCAGTTCTTC. This gives the protein CASSRFGTSVDNEQFF.

V is TRBV4-3 and J is TRBJ2-1, with 8 nucleotides matching TRBD2. Germline lookup yields CDR1 LGHNA and CDR2 YSLEER. The CDR3 length is 18 residues. J gave up 2 bases and V 0 bases, and 9 bases lay outside the gene matches. The CDR3 DNA reads TGCGCCAGCAGCCAAGATTATGGAGCGGGAGCCCCCTACAATGAGCAGTTCTTC. Its protein is CASSQDYGAGAPYNEQFF.

The J gene is TRBJ2-7, the V gene TRBV5-1; possible D gene TRBD1, 6 bases. The V gene lost 4 bases and the J gene lost 5 bases, with 16 bases spanning the gap. Germline lookup yields CDR1 SGHRS and CDR2 YFSETQ. The CDR3 spans 14 residues. Here the CDR3 DNA reads TGCGCCAGCAGCCCCCGGACAGATGGGCACGAGCAGTACTTC. It codes for CASSPRTDGHEQYF.

The chain links TRBV2 to TRBJ2-3, with TRBD2 matching 7 bases. Losses at the gene ends were 4 bases for V and 5 bases for J; bases not matched to a gene: 6. Germline CDR1 and CDR2: SNHLY and FYNNEI. The CDR3 is made up of 14 amino acids. The CDR3 reads CASSGDPGGDTQYF. Here the CDR3 DNA reads TGTGCCAGCAGTGGGGACCCGGGAGGAGATACGCAGTATTTT.

This chain joins TRBV7-6 and TRBJ1-3; tentative D call: TRBD1 (5 bases). The germline gives CDR1 SGHVS, CDR2 FNYEAQ. This CDR3 is 15 amino acids long. V was cut by 4 bases and J by 4 bases, with 14 bases left in between. CDR3 loop: CASSSQTADGNTIYF. The CDR3 region has the DNA TGTGCCAGCAGCTCCCAGACAGCCGACGGAAACACCATATATTTT.

The V gene is TRBV5-6, the J gene TRBJ1-2; 10 bases match TRBD1. The CDR3 loop spans 15 amino acids. J lost 1 base, V lost 2 bases, and 2 bases had no gene match. CDR1 and CDR2 from the germline V gene are SGHDT and YYEEEE. CDR3 bases: TGTGCCAGCAGCTTTCGGGACAGGGGTAACTATGGCTACACCTTC. This encodes CASSFRDRGNYGYTF.

Worth noting for this clone: This could be a read error, since a much larger clone is one nucleotide away. In the same sample, other DNA sequences code for this CDR3. The chain is built from TRBV10-3 and TRBJ2-7, with 8 bases that match TRBD2. V lost 8 bases to trimming and J lost 3 bases; unmatched junction nucleotides: 12. Germline V gives CDR1 ENHRY, CDR2 SYGVKD. This CDR3 is 15 amino acids long. CDR3 sequence: CAIRPGGGPFYEQYF. The CDR3 region has the DNA TGTGCCATCCGTCCGGGGGGGGGACCATTCTACGAGCAGTACTTC.

The CDR3 here is CASSERDIRYEQYF. The DNA for the CDR3 is TGTGCCAGCAGTGAGCGGGACATCCGCTACGAGCAGTACTTC. V usage is TRBV25-1 and J usage is TRBJ2-7; D may correspond to TRBD1 or TRBD2 (6 bases each). The length of the CDR3 is 14 residues. V lost 3 bases and J 3 bases, leaving 12 bases between the germline ends. Germline CDR1 is MGHDK and CDR2 is SYGVNS.

The rearrangement joins TRBV27 to TRBJ2-2, with D unresolved. V lost 0 bases and J lost 4, with 6 bases in between. CDR1 is MNHEY, CDR2 SMNVEV, per germline (reference sequence). This CDR3 is 14 amino acids long. The CDR3 here is CASSLSRLTGELFF. As DNA, the CDR3 is TGTGCCAGCAGTTTATCGAGGCTCACCGGGGAGCTGTTTTTT.

This chain uses TRBV5-4 with TRBJ2-3; 7 bases align to TRBD2. Per the germline V gene, CDR1 is SGHNT and CDR2 is YYREEE (reference sequence). This CDR3 spans 15 amino acids. Losses at the gene ends were 3 bases for V and 6 bases for J; bases not matched to a gene: 10. The CDR3 coding sequence is TGTGCCAGCAGCTCGGTTAGCGGGCAACGGGATACGCAGTATTTT. This gives the protein CASSSVSGQRDTQYF.

The DNA of the CDR3 is TGTGCCAGCAGAATCGGCAGGGGGCCCCCCTACAATGAGCAGTTCTTC. It is translated as CASRIGRGPPYNEQFF. This chain joins TRBV6-6 and TRBJ2-1; 8 positions match TRBD1. The CDR3 is 16 residues long. Germline values: CDR1 MNHNY, CDR2 SVGAGI (reference sequence). Trimming cost V 6 bases and J 2 bases; bases outside gene matches: 9.

The chain carries TRBV5-1 and TRBJ2-3; no clear D. Deletions cut 4 bases from V and 0 bases from J, with 9 bases between. The germline V gene has CDR1 SGHRS and CDR2 YFSETQ. There are 14 residues in the CDR3. CDR3 coding DNA: TGCGCCAGCAGCCCCATGGCTAGCACAGATACGCAGTATTTT. Its translation: CASSPMASTDTQYF.

The chain recombines TRBV9 with TRBJ2-3; 8 bases align to TRBD1. The junction had 8 bases not matched to a gene; V was cut back by 2 bases and J by 3 bases. Germline V gene lookup returns CDR1 SGDLS and CDR2 YYNGEE. The CDR3 spans 16 residues. CDR3 in amino acids: CASSVDRGGETDTQYF. The CDR3 nucleotides read TGTGCCAGCAGCGTCGACAGGGGTGGGGAAACAGATACGCAGTATTTT.

V usage is TRBV29-1 and J usage is TRBJ2-3, with D possibly called TRBD1 or TRBD2 (5 bases each). Trimming took off 4 bases at V and 6 bases at J, with 14 bases between the two ends. Germline CDR1 and CDR2: SQVTM and ANQGSEA. This CDR3 is built from 13 residues. The CDR3 loop reads CSVGPDGDDTQYF. CDR3 nucleotides: TGCAGCGTTGGTCCGGACGGGGACGATACGCAGTATTTT.

The V gene is TRBV7-9, the J gene TRBJ2-1; TRBD2 agrees at 9 bases. The CDR3 runs to 14 residues. V shed 3 bases and J 5 bases; nucleotides not matched to a gene: 2. Germline V gene lookup returns CDR1 SEHNR and CDR2 FQNEAQ (reference sequence). CDR3 nucleotide sequence: TGTGCCAGCAGCTTCGCGGGGGGGGACAATGAGCAGTTCTTC. Translation: CASSFAGGDNEQFF.